This T cell receptor (beta chain) comes out of a study of shared clonotypes between healthy human individuals. Assay: immunoSEQ multiplex PCR; the TCRdb copy retains only in-frame clones and omits some. The sample records over 2 million clones, 85% to 95% being singletons. CDR3 size: 14 residues. CDR1 SGHRS and CDR2 YFSETQ come from the germline V gene. V shed 4 bases, J shed 7 bases, and the junction held 7 bases outside the gene matches. The chain combines TRBV5-1 with TRBJ1-1, with 10 positions matching TRBD1. Sequenced material: naive CD4+ T cells sorted from blood. The subset: CD45RA+ positively selected. This TCR derives from a man aged 18 to 35 in good health. In DNA form, the CDR3 reads TGCGCCAGCAGCGCAAGACAGGGGGCCGTTGAAGCTTTCTTT. It encodes CASSARQGAVEAFF.